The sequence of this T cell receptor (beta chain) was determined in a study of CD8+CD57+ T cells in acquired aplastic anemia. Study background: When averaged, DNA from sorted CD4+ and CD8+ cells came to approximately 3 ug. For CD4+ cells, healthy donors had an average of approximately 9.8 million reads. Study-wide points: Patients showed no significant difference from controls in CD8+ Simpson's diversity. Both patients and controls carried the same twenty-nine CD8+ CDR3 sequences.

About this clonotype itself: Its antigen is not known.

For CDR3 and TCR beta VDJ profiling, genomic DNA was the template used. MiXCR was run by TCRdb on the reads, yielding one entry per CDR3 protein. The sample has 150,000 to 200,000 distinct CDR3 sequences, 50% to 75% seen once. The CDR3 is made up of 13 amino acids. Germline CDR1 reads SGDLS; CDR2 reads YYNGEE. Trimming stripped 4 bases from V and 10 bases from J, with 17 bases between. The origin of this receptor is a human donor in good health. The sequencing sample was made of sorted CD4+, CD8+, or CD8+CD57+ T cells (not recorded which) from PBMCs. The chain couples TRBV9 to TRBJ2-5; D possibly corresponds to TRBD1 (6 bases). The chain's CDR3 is CASSLGTKGGQYF. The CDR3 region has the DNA TGTGCCAGCAGCCTTGGGACCAAAGGGGGCCAGTACTTC. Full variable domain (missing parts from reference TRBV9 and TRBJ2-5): DSGVTQTPKHLITATGQRVTLRCSPRSGDLSVYWYQQSLDQGLQFLIQYYNGEERAKGNILERFSAQQFPDLHSELNLSSLELGDSALYFCASSLGTKGGQYFGPGTRLLVL.